What follows is one TCR beta chain and its context. Between the trimmed V and J ends, which lost 4 bases and 3 bases, there was a span of 28 bases. The CDR3 is 20 amino acids. The V gene's germline CDR1 is MNHEY and CDR2 SMNVEV (reference sequence). This entry belongs to a study of shared clonotypes between healthy human individuals. The protocol was immunoSEQ multiplex PCR, while the TCRdb copy is restricted to in-frame clones and leaves out a portion. The repertoire consists of about 480,000 clones, with 75% to 80% occurring once and the leading ten covering 12%. The receptor's source is a woman in her forties in good health. Some clones in this sample may be carry-over from other donors' samples. Sample: PBMCs. The rearrangement links TRBV27 to TRBJ2-1, with D possibly being TRBD2 (7 bases). CDR3 coding DNA: TGTGCCAGCAGTTGGTTCGTTTTAGTCGGGGGGCAGGTGGGCTACAATGAGCAGTTCTTC. Encoded protein: CASSWFVLVGGQVGYNEQFF.